This T cell receptor (beta chain) was profiled in a study of cytomegalovirus exposure and HLA in healthy donors (dated by TCRdb to 2015 to 2018). Regarding the research as a whole: An earlier analysis of some 600 of the donors reported approximately 280 Gb of sequence data and 117 million unique TCR beta sequences obtained from around 190 million T cells. To predict cytomegalovirus infection status, the study brought together high-throughput TCR immunosequencing, statistical association of individual TCRs with disease status, and machine learning. The aim of the study was to test whether cataloging public T cell receptors could identify signatures of past pathogen exposure. Donor age, sex, ethnicity and CMV serostatus were compiled together with the repertoire data. Rather than drawing on any new phenotypic data, the later analysis identified candidate immune exposures from TCR beta sequences and the way those sequences occurred across donors. Every repertoire in the discovery cohort had been generated on one and the same sequencing platform. An early release that covered about 600 HLA-typed donors contained 300 to 350 gigabases of sequencing data and about 93 million unique TCR sequences. On average, 235,054 unique TCR beta nucleotide sequences were sequenced per donor among 398 genotyped donors of the cohort, with 15% to 20% of those sequences being non-productive. To study patterns of TCR occurrence, a later analysis re-analyzed previously published TCR beta repertoires from around 670 donors and added high-resolution HLA genotyping. An earlier analysis of approximately 640 of the donors applied high-throughput TCR beta sequencing to assess whether each TCR beta V gene segment acted as functional or pseudogenic. The number of typed donors differed by locus: about 620-630 for A, B, C, DRB1 and DQB1; 500 to 550 for DQA1; over 600 for DPA1; and about 450 for DPB1. Among the roughly 400 genotyped donors, roughly 80% belonged to the genetic ancestry cluster associated with self-reported Caucasian donors. Class I and class II HLA loci were covered by the typing at four-digit resolution. Roughly five DR-DQ haplotypes were treated as single units for association and clustering because of strong linkage in the cohort. A later genetic analysis took genome-wide SNP genotypes for 398 of the 666 donors and used that subset as a discovery cohort. The study used immunosequencing to profile the T cell repertoires of 670 or so subjects and linked those repertoires to cytomegalovirus serostatus. Along with the approximately 650-subject first cohort, a separate validation cohort of more than 90 different subjects was used.

Library preparation used the immunoSEQ multiplex PCR assay. The multiplex PCR relied on a mix of 60 forward primers for TCR Vbeta segments and 13 reverse primers for TCR Jbeta segments. The CDR3 region of rearranged TCR beta genes was amplified from genomic DNA by a multiplex PCR assay. Amplified TCR beta libraries were sequenced as 87-base-pair reads on the Illumina HiSeq System. The published analysis was carried out like this. Across the 600 to 700 repertoires, a later analysis counted approximately 75 million unique TCR beta chains, some 11 million of which were shared by at least two donors. Raw reads were error-corrected and collapsed into unique sequences with a nearest-neighbor algorithm that merged closely related sequences to remove PCR and sequencing errors. Alignment of CDR3 sequences to IMGT reference sequences was used to assign V, D and J gene segments. For a sequence to be retained, at least a six-nucleotide match to both a V gene segment and a J gene segment was required. A rearrangement was called productive if the CDR3 had no stop codons and remained in frame with V and J, and every other rearrangement was called non-productive. Following IMGT convention, CDR3 was defined as the stretch from the second conserved V-encoded cysteine to the conserved J-encoded phenylalanine. In an earlier analysis of more than 550 of the donors, sequences lacking an unambiguous match to a single V gene segment were excluded. In an earlier analysis of several hundred of the donors, a V segment was called functional when productive rearrangements were above 56.7%, and segregating when the standard deviation between donors exceeded 5%. A statistical classification framework was built to diagnose cytomegalovirus status from the catalog of TCR beta chain sequences. In a later analysis, V and J genes were assigned by comparing TCR nucleotide sequences against IMGT/GENE-DB human TR gene sequences. A later analysis assigned CDR3 sequences and most-parsimonious VDJ recombination scenarios with the TCRdist pipeline. In a later analysis, each TCR beta chain was defined by its CDR3 amino acid sequence together with its V-gene family, and reads lacking a unique V-gene family were excluded. A later analysis removed 500 to 600 highly shared, low-generation-probability nucleotide sequences to deal with suspected cross-contamination and a sequencing artifact. For each public chain, a later analysis derived a clonal expansion index from normalized ranks of inferred template counts within each repertoire. A later analysis computed generation probabilities with a VDJ recombination model fitted to out-of-frame rearrangements, and checked the results against IGoR. Hypergeometric tests were used in a later analysis to score TCR-TCR, TCR-HLA and TCR-CMV co-occurrence, with a repertoire-size bias correction applied to the TCR pairs. In a later analysis, false discovery rates were estimated by permuting HLA or CMV assignments 20 times. In a later analysis, co-occurring TCRs were grouped using DBSCAN, with TCRdist sequence similarity added in when clustering inside HLA-allele-positive subsets. Co-occurrence clustering excluded repertoires with fewer than 30,000 or more than 120,000 public chains, plus five with anomalous nucleotide sharing. The clones in this table, taken by TCRdb from immuneACCESS, are in-frame only. Not every clone is retained; where verified, under half of the shortfall comes from an unresolved V gene, and the cause of the rest is unknown. That table supplies the V and J calls and clone size; D and trimming were determined from the DNA. The sample table shows 85,000 to 130,000 clones, and around four fifths are seen once. The top ten clonotypes cover less than 2% of the sample.

The paper's findings and limits, for the study overall: While some public TCRs were present in many individuals, most TCR sequences turned up only very rarely across donors. An association between a missense DCLRE1C variant and V-gene and J-gene trimming of TCR beta chains was found in a later genetic analysis and replicated in an independent cohort. Because some donors lacked HLA typing at each locus, the association tests relied only on the typed subset. This cohort had only TCR beta chains sequenced, and the lack of alpha or paired-chain data limited which features could be detected. According to the authors, the approach could potentially be generalized to other disease states and immunological phenotypes. Cytomegalovirus status was reported to be diagnosed by the classifier with high specificity and sensitivity in both the original and validation cohorts. In a later analysis, HLA-associated TCR beta chains showed more clonal expansion and lower generation probabilities than non-associated chains that were equally common. A later analysis reported that several top co-occurrence clusters appeared linked to parvovirus B19, influenza, CMV and Epstein-Barr virus. In a later analysis, the rate of TCR association differed among HLA loci, with DRB1 alleles having the most associated TCRs and HLA-C alleles having the fewest. Because counts were too low, roughly 17 rarely observed V segments, including chromosome 9 orphons, were left out of the earlier analysis of roughly 600 of the donors. Some IMGT-functional V segments, including TRBV6-2 and TRBV6-3, could not be distinguished by the 87-base-pair reads and were therefore excluded. A group of highly shared sequence variants was considered likely to be a technical artifact of the sequencing pipeline. For the cohort, immune exposure information was limited to CMV serostatus. Assigning TCR associations to individual alleles was difficult when HLA alleles, especially DR and DQ, strongly co-occurred. Three of the identified cytomegalovirus-associated TCR beta chains were confirmed in vitro to be specific for cytomegalovirus antigens. The study listed approximately 160 TCR beta chains as associated with cytomegalovirus. In an earlier analysis of approximately 590 of the donors, most TCR beta V segments appeared in productive rearrangements about 87% or about 30% of the time, broadly matching IMGT annotations. Correlated functional status among segregating V segments might be attributable to linkage disequilibrium, but an unknown experimental factor could not be ruled out. In a later genetic analysis, fewer N-insertions in productive TCRs were reported among donors in an Asian-associated ancestry cluster than the 666-donor mean. A later analysis found that most CMV-associated TCR beta chains appeared HLA-restricted, with HLA associations seemingly driven largely by CMV exposure. A further reported finding was that TCR beta sequences accurately predicted the HLA-A and HLA-B alleles for most subjects in the first cohort. Sequencing depth was assumed to be roughly uniform across donors in the presence/absence analyses, though that assumption may not hold. Specific HLA alleles were associated with about 17,000 TCR beta sequences at a false discovery rate of 0.05 in a later analysis.

The cohort consisted of fewer than 700 healthy bone marrow donors. All cohort members were sampled while nominally healthy, although unrecorded immune exposures were likely present. The donor was CMV seronegative and was included in the group of a few hundred seronegative cohort members. A peripheral blood sample was provided by each donor, and peripheral blood mononuclear cells were used for TCR beta sequencing. The Qiagen DNeasy Blood Extraction Kit was used to extract genomic DNA from the blood cell samples. A note on this clone: It has no known antigen specificity. The record has no base qualities; no much larger clone is one base away.

Its CDR3 holds 15 amino acids, cysteine through phenylalanine. Only CDR3 DNA remains: 45 bases, in frame from the first base. A distance of 15 bases separates the germline ends of V and J, which lose 4 bases and 3 bases respectively. CDR1 and CDR2 are drawn from the germline V gene: SQVTM, ANQGSEA. The sequence is built from TRBV29-1 and TRBJ2-2, and perhaps TRBD2 as D gene, on 6 matching bases. Sequenced material: PBMCs. The origin of this receptor is a man aged 50 to 59 in good health and CMV-seronegative. CDR3 sequence: CSVVGGLADTGELFF. The sequenced DNA is TGCAGCGTTGTCGGGGGACTCGCGGACACCGGGGAGCTGTTTTTT.